This T cell receptor beta chain is from a study of cytomegalovirus exposure and HLA in healthy donors. This PCR relied on a set of 60 Vbeta primers and 13 Jbeta primers. Measured with immunoSEQ multiplex PCR; TCRdb has only the in-frame clones, and not every one. The table has 90,000 to 100,000 clones, about 81% seen once. The CDR3 is 15 residues long. The trim removed 0 bases at V and 7 bases at J, leaving 6 bases unmatched. In germline, CDR1 is KGHSH, CDR2 LQKENI. The sample was PBMCs. The origin of this receptor is a man aged 35-49 years in good health and CMV-seronegative. This rearrangement joins TRBV18 to TRBJ2-1; 7 positions agree with TRBD2. The CDR3: CASSPPGLLGNEQFF. The CDR3 DNA reads as TGTGCCAGCTCACCACCGGGACTACTAGGGAATGAGCAGTTCTTC.